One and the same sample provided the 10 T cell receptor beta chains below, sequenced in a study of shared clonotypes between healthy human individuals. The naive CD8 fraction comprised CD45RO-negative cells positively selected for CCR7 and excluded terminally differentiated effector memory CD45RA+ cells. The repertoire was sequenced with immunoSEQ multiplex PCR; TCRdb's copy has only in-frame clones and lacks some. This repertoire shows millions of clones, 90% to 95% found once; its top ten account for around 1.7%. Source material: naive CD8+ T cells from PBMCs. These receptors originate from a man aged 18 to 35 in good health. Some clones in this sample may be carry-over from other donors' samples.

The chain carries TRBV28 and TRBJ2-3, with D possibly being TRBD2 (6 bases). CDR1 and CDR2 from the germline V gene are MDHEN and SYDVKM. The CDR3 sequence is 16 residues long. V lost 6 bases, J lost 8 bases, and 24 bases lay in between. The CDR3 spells CASSHTGTGPLLTQYF. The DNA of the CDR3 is TGTGCCAGCAGCCACACCGGGACTGGGCCGCTTCTTACGCAGTATTTT.

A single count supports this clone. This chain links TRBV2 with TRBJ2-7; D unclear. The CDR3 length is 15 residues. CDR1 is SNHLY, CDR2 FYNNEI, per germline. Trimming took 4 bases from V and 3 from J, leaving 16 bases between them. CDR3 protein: CASSVSKGPLYEQYF. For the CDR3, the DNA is TGTGCCAGCAGTGTATCCAAAGGGCCTCTCTACGAGCAGTACTTC.

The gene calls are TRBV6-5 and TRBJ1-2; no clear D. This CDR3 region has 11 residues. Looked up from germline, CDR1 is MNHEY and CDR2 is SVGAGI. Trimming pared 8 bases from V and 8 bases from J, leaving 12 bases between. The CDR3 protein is CASRGPQGYTF. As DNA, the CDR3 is TGTGCCAGCCGGGGTCCCCAGGGCTACACCTTC.

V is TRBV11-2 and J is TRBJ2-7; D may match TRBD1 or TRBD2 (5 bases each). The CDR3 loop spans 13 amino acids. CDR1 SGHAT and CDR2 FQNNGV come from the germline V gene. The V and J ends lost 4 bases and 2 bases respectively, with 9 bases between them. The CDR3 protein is CASSWGPTYEQYF. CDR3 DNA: TGTGCCAGCAGCTGGGGACCGACCTACGAGCAGTACTTC.

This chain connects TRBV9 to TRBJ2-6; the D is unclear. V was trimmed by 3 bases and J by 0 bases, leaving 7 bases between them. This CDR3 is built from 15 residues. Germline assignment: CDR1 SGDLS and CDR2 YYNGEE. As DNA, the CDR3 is TGTGCCAGCAGCGGGATACCCTCTGGGGCCAACGTCCTGACTTTC. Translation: CASSGIPSGANVLTF.

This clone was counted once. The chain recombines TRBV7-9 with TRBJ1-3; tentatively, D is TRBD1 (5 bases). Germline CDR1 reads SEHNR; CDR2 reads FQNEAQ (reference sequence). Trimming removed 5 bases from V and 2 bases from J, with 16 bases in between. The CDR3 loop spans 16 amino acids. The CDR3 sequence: CASSAPRAITGNTIYF. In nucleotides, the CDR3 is TGTGCCAGCAGCGCACCCAGGGCAATAACTGGAAACACCATATATTTT.

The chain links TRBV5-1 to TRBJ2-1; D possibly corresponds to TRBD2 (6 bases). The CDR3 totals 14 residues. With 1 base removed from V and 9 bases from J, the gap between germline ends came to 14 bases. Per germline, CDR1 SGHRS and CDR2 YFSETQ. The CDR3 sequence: CASSLTEGTGEQFF. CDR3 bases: TGCGCCAGCAGCTTGACGGAGGGGACGGGTGAGCAGTTCTTC.

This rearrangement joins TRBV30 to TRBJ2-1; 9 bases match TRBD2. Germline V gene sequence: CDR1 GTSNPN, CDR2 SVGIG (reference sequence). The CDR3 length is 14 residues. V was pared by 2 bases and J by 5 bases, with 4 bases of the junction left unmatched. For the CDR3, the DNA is TGTGCCTGGAGTTTGACTAGCGGCAACAATGAGCAGTTCTTC. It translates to CAWSLTSGNNEQFF.

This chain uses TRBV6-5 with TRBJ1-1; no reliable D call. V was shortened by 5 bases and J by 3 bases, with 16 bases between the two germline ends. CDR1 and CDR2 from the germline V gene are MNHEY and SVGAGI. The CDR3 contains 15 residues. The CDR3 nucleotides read TGTGCCAGCAGTCCCCCCCGGGCGGCGGACACTGAAGCTTTCTTT. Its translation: CASSPPRAADTEAFF.

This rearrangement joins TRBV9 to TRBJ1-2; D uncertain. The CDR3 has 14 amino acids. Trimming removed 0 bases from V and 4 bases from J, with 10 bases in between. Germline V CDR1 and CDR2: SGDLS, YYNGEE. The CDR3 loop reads CASSVGVSAYGYTF. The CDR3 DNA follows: TGTGCCAGCAGCGTAGGTGTGTCTGCCTATGGCTACACCTTC.